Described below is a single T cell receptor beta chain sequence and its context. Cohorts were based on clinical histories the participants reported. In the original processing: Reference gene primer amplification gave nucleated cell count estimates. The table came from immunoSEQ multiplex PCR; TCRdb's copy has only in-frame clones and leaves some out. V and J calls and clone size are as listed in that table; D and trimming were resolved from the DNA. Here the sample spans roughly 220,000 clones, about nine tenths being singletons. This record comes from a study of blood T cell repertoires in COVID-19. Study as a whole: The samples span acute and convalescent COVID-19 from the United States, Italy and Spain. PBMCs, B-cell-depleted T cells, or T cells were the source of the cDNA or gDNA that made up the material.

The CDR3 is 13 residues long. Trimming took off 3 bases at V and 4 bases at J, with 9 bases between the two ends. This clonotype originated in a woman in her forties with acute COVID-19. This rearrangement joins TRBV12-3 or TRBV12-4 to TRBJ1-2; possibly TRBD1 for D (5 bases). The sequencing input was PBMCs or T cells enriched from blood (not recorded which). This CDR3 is CASSFDSVYGYTF. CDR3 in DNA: TGTGCCAGCAGTTTTGACAGCGTCTATGGCTACACCTTC.